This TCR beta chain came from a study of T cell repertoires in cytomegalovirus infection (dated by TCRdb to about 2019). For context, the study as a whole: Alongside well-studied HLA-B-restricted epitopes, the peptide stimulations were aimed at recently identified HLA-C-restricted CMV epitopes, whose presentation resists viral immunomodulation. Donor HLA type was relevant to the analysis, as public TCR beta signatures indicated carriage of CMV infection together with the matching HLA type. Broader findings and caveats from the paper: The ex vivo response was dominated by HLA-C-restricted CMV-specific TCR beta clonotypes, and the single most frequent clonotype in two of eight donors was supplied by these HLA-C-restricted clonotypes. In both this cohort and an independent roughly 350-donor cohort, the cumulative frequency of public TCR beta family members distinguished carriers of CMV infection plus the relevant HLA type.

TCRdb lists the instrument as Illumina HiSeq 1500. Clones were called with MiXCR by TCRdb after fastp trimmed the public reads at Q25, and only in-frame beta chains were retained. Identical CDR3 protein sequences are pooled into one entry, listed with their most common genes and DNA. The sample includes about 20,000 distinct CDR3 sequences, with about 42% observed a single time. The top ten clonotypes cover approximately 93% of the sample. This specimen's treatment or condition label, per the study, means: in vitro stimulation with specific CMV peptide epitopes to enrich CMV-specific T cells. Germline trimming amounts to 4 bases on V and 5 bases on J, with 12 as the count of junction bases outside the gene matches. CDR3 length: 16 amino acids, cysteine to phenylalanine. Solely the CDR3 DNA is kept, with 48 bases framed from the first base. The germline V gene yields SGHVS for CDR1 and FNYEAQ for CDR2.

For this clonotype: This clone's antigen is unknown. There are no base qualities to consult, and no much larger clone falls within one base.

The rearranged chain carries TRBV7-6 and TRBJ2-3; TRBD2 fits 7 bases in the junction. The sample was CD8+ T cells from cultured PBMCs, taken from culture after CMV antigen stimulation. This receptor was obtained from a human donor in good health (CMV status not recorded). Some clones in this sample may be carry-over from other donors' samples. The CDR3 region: CASSSIGGSGGDTQYF. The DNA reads TGTGCCAGCAGCTCCATAGGCGGGAGTGGGGGAGATACGCAGTATTTT.